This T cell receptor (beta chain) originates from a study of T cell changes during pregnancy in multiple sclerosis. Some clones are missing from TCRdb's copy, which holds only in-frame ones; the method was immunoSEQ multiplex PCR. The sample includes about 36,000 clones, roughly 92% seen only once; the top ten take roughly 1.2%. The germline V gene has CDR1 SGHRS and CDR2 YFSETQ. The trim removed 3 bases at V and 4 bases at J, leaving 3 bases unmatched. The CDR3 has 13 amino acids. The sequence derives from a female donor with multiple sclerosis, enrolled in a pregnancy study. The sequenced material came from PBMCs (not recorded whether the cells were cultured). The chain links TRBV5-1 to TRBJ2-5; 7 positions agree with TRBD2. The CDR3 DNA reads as TGCGCCAGCAGCTGGGGGGGATTAGAGACCCAGTACTTC. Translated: CASSWGGLETQYF.